A selection of T cell receptor beta chains follows, all from one sample in a study of blood T cell repertoires in COVID-19. Sequencing used immunoSEQ multiplex PCR; TCRdb keeps in-frame clones, though not all of them. The table includes some 330,000 clones, 87% detected once. The material sequenced was PBMCs or T cells enriched from blood (not recorded which). The receptors were gathered from a man aged 40-50 years in a cohort exposed to, infected with or recovered from COVID-19 (not recorded which). Each CDR3 is given with its conserved first and last residue. The order of the fields is D gene, V gene, clone size, J gene, CDR3 protein. The D gene is left open where the match is weak. Some rows have no size entry. The others give once, few or many, or a class for an expanded clone.

>-|TRBV30|-|TRBJ2-7
CAWSVTRAEQYF
>TRBD2|TRBV5-1|-|TRBJ2-1
CASSSRTSGDEQFF
>TRBD2|TRBV5-1|-|TRBJ2-7
CASSTSGSDYEQYF
>-|TRBV5-4|few|TRBJ1-2
CASSVIEGGYTF
>-|TRBV21-1|-|TRBJ2-5
CASSSPAETQYF
>-|TRBV10-2|-|TRBJ1-2
CASRVDSYGYTF
>TRBD1|TRBV9|-|TRBJ1-2
CASSDGQAGNYGYTF
>-|TRBV5-1|-|TRBJ1-3
CASSLAATAGNTIYF
>TRBD1|TRBV13|once|TRBJ2-7
CASIRQGAGPYEQYF
>TRBD2|TRBV3-1/TRBV3-2|-|TRBJ2-3
CASSPMGLAGGNTQYF
>TRBD2|TRBV5-1|-|TRBJ2-7
CASSQRGLAGGPVGEQYF
>-|TRBV30|-|TRBJ2-3
CAWSGRGSLNTQYF
>-|TRBV5-1|-|TRBJ1-1
CASRRGGTEAFF
>-|TRBV6-5|few|TRBJ1-3
CASIASSSGNTIYF
>TRBD2|TRBV28|few|TRBJ2-7
CASTRLAGNEQYF
>TRBD1|TRBV11-3|-|TRBJ2-2
CASSSQGRTGELFF
>-|TRBV10-2|-|TRBJ1-1
CASSDNGLNTEAFF
>-|TRBV28|-|TRBJ1-1
CASSLRYTEAFF
>-|TRBV30|-|TRBJ2-7
CAWSIVAEEQYF
>-|TRBV1|-|TRBJ1-3
CTSILLESSGNTIYF
>TRBD1|TRBV27|-|TRBJ1-5
CASSPGGGTGNQPQHF
>TRBD2|TRBV30|-|TRBJ2-1
CAWRGAGGPYNEQFF
>-|TRBV13|-|TRBJ1-1
CASSSVELNTEAFF
>-|TRBV12-2|once|TRBJ2-3
CASRHRDYTDTQYF
>TRBD1|TRBV4-1|-|TRBJ1-1
CASSQERDRDTEAFF
>TRBD2|TRBV7-9|once|TRBJ2-5
CATGGFQETQYF
>-|TRBV6-5|-|TRBJ1-6
CASSYGTWGNSPLHF
>TRBD1|TRBV19|-|TRBJ2-3
CASSRWTGSTDTQYF
>TRBD1|TRBV9|-|TRBJ2-1
CASSVGQGWGEQFF
>-|TRBV5-6|-|TRBJ1-3
CASSVTDRGNTIYF
>-|TRBV7-9|-|TRBJ2-2
CASSPPQGPSTGELFF
>-|TRBV7-9|-|TRBJ2-1
CASSPRGSSYNEQFF
>-|TRBV7-9|-|TRBJ1-5
CASSPGGGGQPQHF
>TRBD2|TRBV7-9|once|TRBJ2-1
CASSSEAGGGYNEQFF
>TRBD1|TRBV5-1|-|TRBJ1-5
CASEIGDRGNQPQHF
>TRBD2|TRBV5-8|-|TRBJ2-3
CASSREGPPDTQYF
>TRBD1|TRBV15|-|TRBJ2-5
CATSRGQGGETQYF
>TRBD1|TRBV15|-|TRBJ2-5
CATSLPGQRQETQYF
>-|TRBV5-4|-|TRBJ2-3
CASSLVGGGGTDTQYF
>TRBD2|TRBV5-1|once|TRBJ2-5
CASRVGLAGQETQYF
>TRBD1|TRBV6-1|-|TRBJ1-2
CASSETGNYGYTF
>TRBD2|TRBV19|-|TRBJ2-1
CASSGGANEQFF
>TRBD2|TRBV15|-|TRBJ2-5
CATSRWGLAGGAETQYF
>TRBD2|TRBV30|-|TRBJ2-3
CAGTRGTDTQYF
>-|TRBV14|-|TRBJ1-2
CASSQDRGANYGYTF
>TRBD1|TRBV18|-|TRBJ2-7
CASSTGQGAKEQYF
>-|TRBV4-1|-|TRBJ2-7
CASSRDDSSSYEQYF
>TRBD1|TRBV6-5|-|TRBJ1-5
CASSRDREGNQPQHF
>TRBD2|TRBV9|-|TRBJ2-1
CASSVGPGLAVYNEQFF
>-|TRBV4-2|-|TRBJ2-2
CASSQDLRGASGDTGELFF
>TRBD2|TRBV7-9|-|TRBJ2-2
CASSFGLAGVVGELFF
>-|TRBV9|-|TRBJ1-5
CASSPGQTRNQPQHF
>TRBD1|TRBV5-5|-|TRBJ2-7
CASSPWTGEISEQYF
>-|TRBV7-8|-|TRBJ2-3
CASSDFGQTSTDTQYF
>-|TRBV19|-|TRBJ2-2
CASSILAPNTGELFF
>TRBD1|TRBV28|-|TRBJ1-3
CASRSSGTGTGNTIYF
>-|TRBV19|few|TRBJ1-6
CASSLQGRGSPLHF